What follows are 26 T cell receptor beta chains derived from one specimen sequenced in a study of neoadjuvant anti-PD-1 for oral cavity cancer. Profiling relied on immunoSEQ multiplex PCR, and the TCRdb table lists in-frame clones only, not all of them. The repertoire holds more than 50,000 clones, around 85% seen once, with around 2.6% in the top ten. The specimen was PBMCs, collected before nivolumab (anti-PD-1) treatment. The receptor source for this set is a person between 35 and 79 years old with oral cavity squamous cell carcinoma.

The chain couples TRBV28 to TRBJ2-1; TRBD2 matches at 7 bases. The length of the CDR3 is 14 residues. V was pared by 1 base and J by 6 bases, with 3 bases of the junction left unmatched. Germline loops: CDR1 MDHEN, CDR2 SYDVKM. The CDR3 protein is CASSLSSGINEQFF. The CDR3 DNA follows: TGTGCCAGCAGTTTATCGAGCGGGATCAATGAGCAGTTCTTC. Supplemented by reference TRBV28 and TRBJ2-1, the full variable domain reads DVKVTQSSRYLVKRTGEKVFLECVQDMDHENMFWYRQDPGLGLRLIYFSYDVKMKEKGDIPEGYSVSREKKERFSLILESASTNQTSMYLCASSLSSGINEQFFGPGTRLTVL.

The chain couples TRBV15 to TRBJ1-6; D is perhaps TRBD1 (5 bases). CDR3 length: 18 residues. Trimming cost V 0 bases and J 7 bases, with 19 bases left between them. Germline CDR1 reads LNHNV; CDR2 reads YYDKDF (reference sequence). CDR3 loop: CATSRDPPGPVLNSPLHF. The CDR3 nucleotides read TGTGCCACCAGCAGAGACCCCCCGGGGCCAGTTCTAAATTCACCCCTCCACTTT.

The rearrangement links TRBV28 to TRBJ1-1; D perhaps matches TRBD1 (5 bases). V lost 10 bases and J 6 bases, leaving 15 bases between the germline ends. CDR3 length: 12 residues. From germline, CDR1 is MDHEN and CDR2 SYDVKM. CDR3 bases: TGTGCCACCAGCTCAGGGAATCCTGAAGCTTTCTTT. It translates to CATSSGNPEAFF.

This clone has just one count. The CDR3 protein is CASNAKESVNEQFF. CDR3 in DNA: TGTGCCAGCAACGCGAAAGAGTCAGTGAATGAGCAGTTCTTC. This chain uses TRBV6-5 with TRBJ2-1; D ambiguous. Between the trimmed V and J ends, which lost 7 bases and 7 bases, there was a span of 17 bases. Germline values: CDR1 MNHEY, CDR2 SVGAGI. The CDR3 has 14 residues.

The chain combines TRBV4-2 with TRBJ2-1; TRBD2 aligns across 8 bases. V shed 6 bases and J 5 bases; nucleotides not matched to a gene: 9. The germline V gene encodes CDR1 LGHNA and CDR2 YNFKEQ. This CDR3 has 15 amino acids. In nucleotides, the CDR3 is TGTGCCAGCAGACCCCTGAGCGGGGGTCACAATGAGCAGTTCTTC. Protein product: CASRPLSGGHNEQFF.

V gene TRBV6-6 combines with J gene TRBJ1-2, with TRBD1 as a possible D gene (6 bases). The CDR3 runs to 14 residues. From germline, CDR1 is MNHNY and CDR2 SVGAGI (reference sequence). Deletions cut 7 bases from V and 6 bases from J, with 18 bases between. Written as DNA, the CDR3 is TGTGCCAGCAACTCAAAGGGGGGCGCCGATGGCTACACCTTC. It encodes CASNSKGGADGYTF.

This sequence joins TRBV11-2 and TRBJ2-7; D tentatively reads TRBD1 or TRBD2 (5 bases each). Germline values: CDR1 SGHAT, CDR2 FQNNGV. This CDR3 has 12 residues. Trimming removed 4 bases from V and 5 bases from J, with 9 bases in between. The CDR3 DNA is TGTGCCAGCAGCTGGGACGGGGACGAGCAGTACTTC. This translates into CASSWDGDEQYF.

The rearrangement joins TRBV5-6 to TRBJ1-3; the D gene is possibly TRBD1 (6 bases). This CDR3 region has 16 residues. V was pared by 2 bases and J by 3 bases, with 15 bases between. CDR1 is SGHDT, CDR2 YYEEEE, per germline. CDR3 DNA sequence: TGTGCCAGCAGCTTTGGGGGGCTAAGAGGTGGAAACACCATATATTTT. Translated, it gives CASSFGGLRGGNTIYF.

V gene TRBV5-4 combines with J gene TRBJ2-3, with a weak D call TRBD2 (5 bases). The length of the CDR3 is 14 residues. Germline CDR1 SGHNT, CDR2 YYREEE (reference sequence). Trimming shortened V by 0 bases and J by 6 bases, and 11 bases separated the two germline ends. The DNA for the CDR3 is TGTGCCAGCAGCTTGGCCCTAGCAACGGATACGCAGTATTTT. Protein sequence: CASSLALATDTQYF. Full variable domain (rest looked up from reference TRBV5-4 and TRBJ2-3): ETGVTQSPTHLIKTRGQQVTLRCSSQSGHNTVSWYQQALGQGPQFIFQYYREEENGRGNFPPRFSGLQFPNYSSELNVNALELDDSALYLCASSLALATDTQYFGPGTRLTVL.

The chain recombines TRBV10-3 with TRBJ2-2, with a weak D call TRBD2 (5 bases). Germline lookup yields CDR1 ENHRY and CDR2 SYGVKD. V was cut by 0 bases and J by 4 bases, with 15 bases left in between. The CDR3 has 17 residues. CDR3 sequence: CAISESEVLRGTGELFF. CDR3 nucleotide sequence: TGTGCCATCAGTGAGTCGGAGGTCCTCCGGGGCACCGGGGAGCTGTTTTTT.

CDR3 nucleotide sequence: TGTGCCAGCAGCCGGGACCAGGGGGAGACCCAGTACTTC. This codes for CASSRDQGETQYF. The gene calls are TRBV7-2 and TRBJ2-5, with a weak D call TRBD1 (6 bases). The CDR3 consists of 13 residues. V was trimmed by 5 bases and J by 5 bases, leaving 12 bases between them. Germline CDR1 SGHTA, CDR2 FQGNSA. The full variable domain, rest sourced from reference TRBV7-2 and TRBJ2-5, is GAGVSQSPSNKVTEKGKDVELRCDPISGHTALYWYRQSLGQGLEFLIYFQGNSAPDKSGLPSDRFSAERTGGSVSTLTIQRTQQEDSAVYLCASSRDQGETQYFGPGTRLLVL.

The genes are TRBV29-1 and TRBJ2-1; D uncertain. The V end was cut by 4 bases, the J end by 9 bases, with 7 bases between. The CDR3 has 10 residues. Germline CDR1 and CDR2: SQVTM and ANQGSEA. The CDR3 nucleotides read TGCAGCGTTGTCATGGGTGAGCAGTTCTTC. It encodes CSVVMGEQFF.

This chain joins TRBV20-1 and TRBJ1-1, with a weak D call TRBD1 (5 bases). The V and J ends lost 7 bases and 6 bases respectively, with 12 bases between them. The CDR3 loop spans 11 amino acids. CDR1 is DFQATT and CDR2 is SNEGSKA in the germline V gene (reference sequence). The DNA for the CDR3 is TGCAGTGAACGGGGGGTGGCTGAAGCTTTCTTT. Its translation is CSERGVAEAFF.

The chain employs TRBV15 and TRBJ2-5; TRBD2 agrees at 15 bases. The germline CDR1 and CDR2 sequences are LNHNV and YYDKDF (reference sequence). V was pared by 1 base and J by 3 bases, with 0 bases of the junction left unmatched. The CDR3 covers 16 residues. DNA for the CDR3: TGTGCCACCAGCAGAGGGACTAGCGGGAGGGAAGAGACCCAGTACTTC. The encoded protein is CATSRGTSGREETQYF.

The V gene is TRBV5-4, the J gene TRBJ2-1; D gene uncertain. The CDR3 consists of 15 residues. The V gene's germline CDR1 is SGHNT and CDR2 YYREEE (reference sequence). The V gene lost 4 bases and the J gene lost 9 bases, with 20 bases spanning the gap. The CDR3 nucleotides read TGTGCCAGCAGCCTGCGAAGGCCCGATCAAGGTGAGCAGTTCTTC. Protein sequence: CASSLRRPDQGEQFF.

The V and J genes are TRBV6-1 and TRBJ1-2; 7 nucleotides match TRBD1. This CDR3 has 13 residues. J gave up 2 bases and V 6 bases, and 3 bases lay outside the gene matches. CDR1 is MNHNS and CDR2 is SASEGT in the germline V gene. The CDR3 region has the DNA TGTGCCAGCAGCGCGACAGGGAACTATGGCTACACCTTC. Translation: CASSATGNYGYTF.

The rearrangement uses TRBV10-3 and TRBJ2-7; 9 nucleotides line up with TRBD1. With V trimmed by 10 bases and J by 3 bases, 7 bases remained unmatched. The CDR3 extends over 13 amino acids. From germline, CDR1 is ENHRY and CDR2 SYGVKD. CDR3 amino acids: CATGQGPNYEQYF. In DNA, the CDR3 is TGTGCCACCGGACAGGGGCCCAACTACGAGCAGTACTTC.

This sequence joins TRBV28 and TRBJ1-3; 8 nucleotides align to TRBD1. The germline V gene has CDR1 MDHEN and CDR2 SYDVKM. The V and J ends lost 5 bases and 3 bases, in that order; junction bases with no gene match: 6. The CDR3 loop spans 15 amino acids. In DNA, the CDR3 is TGTGCCAGCAGTACCCAGGGGGCAGGTGGAAACACCATATATTTT. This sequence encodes CASSTQGAGGNTIYF.

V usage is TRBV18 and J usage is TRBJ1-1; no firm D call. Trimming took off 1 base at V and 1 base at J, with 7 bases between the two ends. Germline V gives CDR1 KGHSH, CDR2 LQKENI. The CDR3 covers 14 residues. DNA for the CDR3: TGTGCCAGCTCACCACGGGCCGAGAACACTGAAGCTTTCTTT. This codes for CASSPRAENTEAFF.

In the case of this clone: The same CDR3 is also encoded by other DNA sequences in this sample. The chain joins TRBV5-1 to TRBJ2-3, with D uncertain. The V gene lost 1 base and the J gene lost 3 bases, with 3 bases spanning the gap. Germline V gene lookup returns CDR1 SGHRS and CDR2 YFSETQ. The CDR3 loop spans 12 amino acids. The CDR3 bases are TGCGCCAGCAGCTTGAGTACAGATACGCAGTATTTT. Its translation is CASSLSTDTQYF. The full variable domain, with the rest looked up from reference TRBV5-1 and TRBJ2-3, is KAGVTQTPRYLIKTRGQQVTLSCSPISGHRSVSWYQQTPGQGLQFLFEYFSETQRNKGNFPGRFSGRQFSNSRSEMNVSTLELGDSALYLCASSLSTDTQYFGPGTRLTVL.

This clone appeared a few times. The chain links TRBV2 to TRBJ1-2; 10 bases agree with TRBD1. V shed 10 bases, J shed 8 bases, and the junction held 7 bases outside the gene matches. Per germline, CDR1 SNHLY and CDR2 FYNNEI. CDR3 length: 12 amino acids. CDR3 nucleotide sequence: TGTGCCACGACAGGGACAGGGGACGGCTACACCTTC. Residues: CATTGTGDGYTF.

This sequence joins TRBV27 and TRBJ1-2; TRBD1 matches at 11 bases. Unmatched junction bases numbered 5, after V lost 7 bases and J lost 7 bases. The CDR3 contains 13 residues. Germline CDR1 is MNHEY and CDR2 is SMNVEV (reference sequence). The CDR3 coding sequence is TGTGCCAGCATGGACAGGGGGCAGAGTGGCTACACCTTC. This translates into CASMDRGQSGYTF.

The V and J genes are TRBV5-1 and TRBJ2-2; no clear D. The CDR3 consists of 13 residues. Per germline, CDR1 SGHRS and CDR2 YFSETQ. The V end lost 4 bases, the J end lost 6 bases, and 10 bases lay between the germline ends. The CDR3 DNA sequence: TGCGCCAGCAGCGAATCCAAGGCCGGGGAGCTGTTTTTT. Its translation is CASSESKAGELFF.

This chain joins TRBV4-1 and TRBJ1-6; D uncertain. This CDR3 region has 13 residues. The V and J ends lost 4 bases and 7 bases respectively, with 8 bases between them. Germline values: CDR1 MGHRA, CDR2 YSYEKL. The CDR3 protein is CASSPTRNSPLHF. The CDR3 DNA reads TGCGCCAGCAGCCCAACGCGGAATTCACCCCTCCACTTT.

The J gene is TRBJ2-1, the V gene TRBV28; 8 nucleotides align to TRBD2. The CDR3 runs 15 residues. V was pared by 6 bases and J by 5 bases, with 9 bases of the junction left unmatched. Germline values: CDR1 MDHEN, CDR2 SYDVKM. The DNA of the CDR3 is TGTGCCAGCAGCTCAAGCGGGAGTTCCCACAATGAGCAGTTCTTC. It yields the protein CASSSSGSSHNEQFF.

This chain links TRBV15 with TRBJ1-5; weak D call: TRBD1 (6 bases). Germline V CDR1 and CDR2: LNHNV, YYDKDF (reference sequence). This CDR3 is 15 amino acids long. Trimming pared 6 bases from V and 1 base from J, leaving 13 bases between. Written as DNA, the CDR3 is TGTGCCACCAGAAATACAGGGAGAAGCAATCAGCCCCAGCATTTT. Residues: CATRNTGRSNQPQHF.